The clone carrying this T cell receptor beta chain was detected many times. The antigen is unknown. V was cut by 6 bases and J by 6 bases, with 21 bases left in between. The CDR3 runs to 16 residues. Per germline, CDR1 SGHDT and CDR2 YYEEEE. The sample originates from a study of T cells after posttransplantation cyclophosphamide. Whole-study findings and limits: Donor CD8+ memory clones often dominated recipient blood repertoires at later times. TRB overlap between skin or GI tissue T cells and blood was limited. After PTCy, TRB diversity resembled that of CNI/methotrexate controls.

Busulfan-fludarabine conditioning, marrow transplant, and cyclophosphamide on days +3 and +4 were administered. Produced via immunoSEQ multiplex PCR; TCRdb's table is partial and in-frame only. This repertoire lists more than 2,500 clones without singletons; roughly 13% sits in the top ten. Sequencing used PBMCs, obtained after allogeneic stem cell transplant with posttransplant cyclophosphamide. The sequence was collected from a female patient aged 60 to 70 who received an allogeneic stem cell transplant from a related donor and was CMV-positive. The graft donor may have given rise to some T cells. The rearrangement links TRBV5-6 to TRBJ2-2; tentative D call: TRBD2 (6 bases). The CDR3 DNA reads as TGTGCCAGCAACACTATCCAGGGACTCGGGGCCGGGGAGCTGTTTTTT. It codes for CASNTIQGLGAGELFF.